These 19 T cell receptor beta chains share one sample of origin, sequenced in a study of T-cell memory formation after mild COVID-19. TCRdb redid the calling of the 5' RACE reads with MiXCR, one entry per CDR3 protein. The sample consists of approximately 290,000 distinct CDR3 sequences, roughly 19% of them appearing once. Sequencing was done on a sample of PBMCs or a T cell subset sorted from them (not recorded which). These receptors originate from a man aged 18 to 35 who had mild COVID-19 (a few samples of this study predate the infection). Cell type and time point are not known.

There are a few counts of this clonotype. This rearrangement joins TRBV10-3 to TRBJ2-5, with unresolved D. The CDR3 covers 14 residues. V was shortened by 4 bases and J by 2 bases, with 11 bases between the two germline ends. The germline CDR1 and CDR2 sequences are ENHRY and SYGVKD. The CDR3 is CAISVSRLQETQYF. The CDR3 DNA is TGTGCCATCAGTGTGTCTCGATTACAAGAGACCCAGTACTTC.

This clonotype was recorded at least ten times. This chain links TRBV5-1 with TRBJ1-1; TRBD1 agrees at 9 bases. Per the germline V gene, CDR1 is SGHRS and CDR2 is YFSETQ. The CDR3 runs 16 residues. V dropped 4 bases and J dropped 0; count of bases not matched to a gene: 7. CDR3 protein: CASSRGTGGMNTEAFF. In DNA form, the CDR3 reads TGCGCCAGCAGCCGCGGAACAGGGGGCATGAACACTGAAGCTTTCTTT.

Ten or more counts support this clonotype. V usage is TRBV28 and J usage is TRBJ1-2, with TRBD1 identical over 7 bases. CDR1 and CDR2 from the germline V gene are MDHEN and SYDVKM. V was clipped by 5 bases and J by 2 bases; unmatched bases: 14. The CDR3 extends over 17 amino acids. As DNA, the CDR3 is TGTGCCAGCAGTGCCGCTACTCAGACAGGGATCAACTATGGCTACACCTTC. Protein product: CASSAATQTGINYGYTF.

The chain is built from TRBV6-2 or TRBV6-3 and TRBJ1-5; 7 bases line up with TRBD1. V gave up 5 bases and J gave up 5 bases; unmatched junction bases: 9. Germline values: CDR1 MNHEY, CDR2 SVGEGT. This CDR3 has 15 residues. The CDR3 protein is CASSLTRTGHQPQHF. The CDR3 bases are TGTGCCAGCAGTCTAACCCGGACAGGACATCAGCCCCAGCATTTT.

This clonotype was found a few times. The chain's CDR3 is CASSYSLTGGYTF. DNA for the CDR3: TGTGCCAGCAGTTACTCGTTAACTGGCGGCTACACCTTC. This chain connects TRBV6-5 to TRBJ1-2; D not resolved. V was clipped by 0 bases and J by 8 bases, with 10 bases between them. Per germline, CDR1 MNHEY and CDR2 SVGAGI. CDR3 length equals 13 residues.

The chain has TRBV20-1 and TRBJ2-3; D is uncertain. This CDR3 contains 17 residues. V was pared by 0 bases and J by 2 bases, with 18 bases between. The germline CDR1 and CDR2 sequences are DFQATT and SNEGSKA (reference sequence). The CDR3 nucleotides read TGCAGTGCTAGAGATGTGTTTGGCGGATTAAACACAGATACGCAGTATTTT. Its translation is CSARDVFGGLNTDTQYF.

This chain uses TRBV7-2 with TRBJ1-1, with TRBD1 as a possible D gene (5 bases). The CDR3 sequence is 13 residues long. Germline CDR1 reads SGHTA; CDR2 reads FQGNSA. V gave up 0 bases and J gave up 11 bases, with 13 bases separating them. DNA for the CDR3: TGTGCCAGCAGCTTAGCGCCGGCGGGGGTGGCTTTCTTT. Translation gives CASSLAPAGVAFF.

The chain is built from TRBV29-1 and TRBJ2-1; D might be TRBD1 or TRBD2, each matching 6 bases. The assigned J gene may be wrong: the sequence end matches TRBJ2-5 better. Germline lookup yields CDR1 SQVTM and CDR2 ANQGSEA. This CDR3 has 13 amino acids. CDR3 DNA: TGCAGCCCCGCGCGGGACATCCAAGAGACCCAGTACTTC. Its translation: CSPARDIQETQYF.

This clonotype was counted a few times. The V gene is TRBV12-3 or TRBV12-4, the J gene TRBJ2-2; D unclear. The CDR3 has 14 amino acids. V dropped 6 bases and J dropped 6 bases, with 14 bases sitting between them. The CDR3 region has the DNA TGTGCCAGCAGCCCGACAAGCCTCCCCGGGGAGCTGTTTTTT. This gives the protein CASSPTSLPGELFF.

The chain carries TRBV7-9 and TRBJ2-7, with TRBD1 matching 8 bases. Germline CDR1 SEHNR, CDR2 FQNEAQ (reference sequence). This CDR3 is built from 14 residues. The V gene end was trimmed by 5 bases and the J gene end by 6 bases; junction bases not matched to a gene: 9. CDR3 nucleotides: TGTGCCAGCAGCCCAATCGGGACAGGTCTCGAGCAGTACTTC. Amino acids: CASSPIGTGLEQYF.

There are a few counts of this clonotype. V and J are TRBV4-3 and TRBJ2-6; D tentatively fits TRBD1 or TRBD2 (5 bases each). V was trimmed by 5 bases and J by 13 bases, leaving 15 bases between them. The germline gives CDR1 LGHNA, CDR2 YSLEER. CDR3 length: 13 residues. CDR3 region: CASSLAGTWVLTF. The CDR3 DNA reads as TGCGCCAGCAGCTTGGCAGGGACGTGGGTCCTGACTTTC.

This clonotype was seen a few times. The V and J genes are TRBV5-1 and TRBJ2-2, with 8 bases identical to TRBD1. The V gene's germline CDR1 is SGHRS and CDR2 YFSETQ. The CDR3 runs 17 residues. The J segment lost 4 bases and the V segment lost 0 bases, leaving 8 bases of the junction unmatched. The CDR3 DNA follows: TGCGCCAGCAGCTTGGCAGGGGGCCGTTTGAGCACCGGGGAGCTGTTTTTT. This sequence encodes CASSLAGGRLSTGELFF.

The rearrangement joins TRBV20-1 to TRBJ1-2; a weak D match, TRBD1 (5 bases). Trimming took off 3 bases at V and 6 bases at J, with 14 bases between the two ends. The CDR3 is made up of 13 amino acids. Per the germline V gene, CDR1 is DFQATT and CDR2 is SNEGSKA (reference sequence). The CDR3 loop reads CSARIDSSDGYTF. In DNA form, the CDR3 reads TGCAGTGCTAGGATCGACAGTTCGGATGGCTACACCTTC.

CDR3 bases: TGCAGCGTTGGACAGTGGCAAGAGACCCAGTACTTC. This translates into CSVGQWQETQYF. The rearrangement joins TRBV29-1 to TRBJ2-5, with D possibly matching TRBD1 (5 bases). The CDR3 consists of 12 residues. The ends were cut back, 4 bases at V and 2 bases at J, with 8 bases in the middle. The germline V gene encodes CDR1 SQVTM and CDR2 ANQGSEA. Filled out from reference TRBV29-1 and TRBJ2-5, the complete variable domain reads SAVISQKPSRDICQRGTSLTIQCQVDSQVTMMFWYRQQPGQSLTLIATANQGSEATYESGFVIDKFPISRPNLTFSTLTVSNMSPEDSSIYLCSVGQWQETQYFGPGTRLLVL.

The V and J genes are TRBV12-3 or TRBV12-4 and TRBJ2-3, with D possibly being TRBD2 (7 bases). Trimming shortened V by 1 base and J by 6 bases, and 14 bases separated the two germline ends. This CDR3 region has 15 residues. The CDR3 sequence: CASSLGGGAVDTQYF. The CDR3 bases are TGTGCCAGCAGTTTAGGTGGGGGGGCCGTGGATACGCAGTATTTT.

The V call is TRBV27, the J call TRBJ1-2; no firm D call. The length of the CDR3 is 13 residues. Deletions cut 6 bases from V and 0 bases from J, with 8 bases between. CDR1 is MNHEY and CDR2 is SMNVEV in the germline V gene (reference sequence). In DNA form, the CDR3 reads TGTGCCAGCAGCCAACGGCCTAACTATGGCTACACCTTC. As protein: CASSQRPNYGYTF.

The chain combines TRBV19 with TRBJ2-1; D assignment may be TRBD1 or TRBD2 (6 bases each). V was shortened by 6 bases and J by 0 bases, with 15 bases between the two germline ends. This CDR3 comprises 16 residues. CDR1 LNHDA and CDR2 SQIVND come from the germline V gene (reference sequence). This chain's CDR3 is CASSRGRSPSYNEQFF. CDR3 coding DNA: TGTGCCAGTAGCCGGGGGCGGTCTCCCTCCTACAATGAGCAGTTCTTC.

The chain carries TRBV12-3 or TRBV12-4 and TRBJ2-3; D is uncertain. V lost 3 bases and J lost 2, with 9 bases in between. CDR3 length: 14 amino acids. The CDR3 coding sequence is TGTGCCAGCAGTTTTTCCCGGGCCACAGATACGCAGTATTTT. It specifies CASSFSRATDTQYF.

This clonotype was recorded many times. The chain links TRBV5-1 to TRBJ2-7; D perhaps matches TRBD1 (5 bases). Germline V CDR1 and CDR2: SGHRS, YFSETQ. The CDR3 contains 12 residues. Trimming shortened V by 2 bases and J by 5 bases, and 8 bases separated the two germline ends. CDR3 sequence reads: CASSFQGDEQYF. The CDR3 nucleotides read TGCGCCAGCAGCTTCCAGGGTGACGAGCAGTACTTC.